This note documents a single T cell receptor beta chain sequence. The V end was cut by 4 bases, the J end by 2 bases, with 16 bases between. The CDR3 extends over 15 amino acids. The data stem from a study of blood T cell repertoires in COVID-19. Across the study: Specimens from acute and convalescent COVID-19 originated in the United States, Italy and Spain.

TCRdb's copy holds only in-frame clones and misses some; the assay was immunoSEQ multiplex PCR. The repertoire has 200,000 to 300,000 clones, around 88% of them found once; the top ten carry approximately 1.4%. The origin of this receptor is an elderly man with acute or convalescent COVID-19. The chain carries TRBV5-3 and TRBJ2-7; D is unclear. TRBV5-3 counts as an open reading frame of uncertain function. Sequenced material: peripheral blood. The CDR3 loop is CARSLQIGVPYEQYF. CDR3 coding DNA: TGTGCCAGAAGCCTGCAAATAGGAGTACCCTACGAGCAGTACTTC.